Below, 6 T cell receptor beta chains from the same sample are listed, as sequenced in a study of a mutant IDH1 vaccine in newly diagnosed glioma. No antigen has been identified for these receptors. Generated by immunoSEQ multiplex PCR, the TCRdb table keeps only in-frame clones and is missing some. Of 25,000 to 30,000 clones in the sample, approximately 80% were seen once. Time point meaning: week 23, last vaccination. Topical imiquimod was applied with each vaccine dose, which held 300 ug of mutant IDH1 20-mer peptide. The material sequenced was PBMCs, taken from a glioma patient whose treatment included an IDH1 peptide vaccine. Receptors originate from a woman between 25 and 40 years old with glioma.

The V and J genes are TRBV7-8 and TRBJ2-7, with a weak D call TRBD1 (5 bases). Germline V gene lookup returns CDR1 SGHVS and CDR2 FQNEAQ. CDR3 length equals 13 residues. Trimming pared 1 base from V and 6 bases from J, leaving 10 bases between. Here the CDR3 reads CASSLEQAREQYF. The CDR3 nucleotides are TGTGCCAGCAGCTTAGAACAGGCGCGCGAGCAGTACTTC.

This chain connects TRBV5-5 to TRBJ2-6; D perhaps matches TRBD1 (6 bases). The CDR3 consists of 15 residues. V lost 2 bases to trimming and J lost 1 base, with 7 bases between them. Per germline, CDR1 SGHKS and CDR2 YYEKEE (reference sequence). CDR3 in amino acids: CASSFGQSGANVLTF. As DNA, the CDR3 is TGTGCCAGCAGCTTCGGACAGTCTGGGGCCAACGTCCTGACTTTC. The full variable domain, rest sourced from reference TRBV5-5 and TRBJ2-6, is DAGVTQSPTHLIKTRGQQVTLRCSPISGHKSVSWYQQVLGQGPQFIFQYYEKEERGRGNFPDRFSARQFPNYSSELNVNALLLGDSALYLCASSFGQSGANVLTFGAGSRLTVL.

The chain is built from TRBV2 and TRBJ2-3, with TRBD2 identical over 7 bases. V shed 3 bases, J shed 5 bases, and the junction held 5 bases outside the gene matches. CDR1 is SNHLY and CDR2 is FYNNEI in the germline V gene. The CDR3 is 14 amino acids. CDR3 in amino acids: CASSDKRGGDTQYF. DNA of the CDR3: TGTGCCAGCAGTGATAAGCGGGGTGGAGATACGCAGTATTTT.

This sequence joins TRBV10-1 and TRBJ1-4; 7 bases map to TRBD1. This CDR3 has 14 residues. CDR1 is WNHNN and CDR2 is SYGVQD in the germline V gene (reference sequence). The ends lost 8 bases at V and 8 bases at J; junction bases unmatched: 11. The DNA for the CDR3 is TGCGCCAGCGTGACAGGGCGGTGTAAGGAAAAACTGTTTTTT. Protein: CASVTGRCKEKLFF.

The chain couples TRBV25-1 to TRBJ2-1; 10 bases line up with TRBD1. The CDR3 is made up of 14 amino acids. Per the germline V gene, CDR1 is MGHDK and CDR2 is SYGVNS. V lost 6 bases and J lost 8; bases outside the gene matches: 7. The CDR3 loop is CASSGDRGNDEQFF. The DNA for the CDR3 is TGTGCCAGCAGCGGGGACAGGGGAAACGATGAGCAGTTCTTC.

This clone was observed a few times. This chain connects TRBV10-2 to TRBJ1-2; 8 nucleotides agree with TRBD1. The V segment lost 4 bases and the J segment 5 bases; nucleotides outside the gene matches: 9. Germline V gene sequence: CDR1 WSHSY, CDR2 SAAADI. CDR3 length equals 15 residues. The CDR3 DNA reads TGCGCCAGCAGTGCCCCTGGACAGGGACGATATGGCTACACCTTC. This encodes CASSAPGQGRYGYTF.